These T cell receptor beta chains were read from a single sample in a study of cytomegalovirus exposure and HLA in healthy donors. Here immunoSEQ multiplex PCR was the method, and the copy in TCRdb shows in-frame clones only, minus some. The sample consists of 140,000 to 150,000 clones, approximately 86% of them appearing once. Sequenced material: PBMCs. The source of these receptors is a man in his late teens or twenties in good health and CMV-seropositive. Each CDR3 is given with its conserved first and last residue. Each record gives: V gene, J gene, clone size, D gene, CDR3 length, CDR3 DNA, CDR3 protein. The D gene is left open where the match is weak. Size is stated for part of the rows, as once, few or many counts, or as a class when the clone is expanded.

TRBV7-9,TRBJ1-1,few,TRBD1,12,TGTGCCACAGACAGGGGCTACACTGAAGCTTTCTTT,CATDRGYTEAFF
TRBV2,TRBJ1-4,.,.,14,TGTGCCAGCAGTTCACAGGGCTTAGGTGAAAAACTGTTTTTT,CASSSQGLGEKLFF
TRBV7-2,TRBJ1-1,.,TRBD1,15,TGTGCCAGCAGCCCAGGGACAGGGAGGAACACTGAAGCTTTCTTT,CASSPGTGRNTEAFF
TRBV13,TRBJ1-2,.,.,15,TGTGCCAGCAGCTATTCGGAGGGGACCCCTTATGGCTACACCTTC,CASSYSEGTPYGYTF
TRBV18,TRBJ2-7,.,TRBD1,15,TGTGCCAGCTCACCTGGGACAGGGGCCTTGGACGAGCAGTACTTC,CASSPGTGALDEQYF
TRBV2,TRBJ1-4,.,.,14,TGTGCCAGCCTCAGACAGTCAACTAATGAAAAACTGTTTTTT,CASLRQSTNEKLFF
TRBV5-6,TRBJ2-4,once,.,15,TGTGCCAGCAGCTTGTCTGGGCTAGCCAAAAACATTCAGTACTTC,CASSLSGLAKNIQYF
TRBV25-1,TRBJ2-1,.,.,13,TGTGCCAGCAGTGAAGAAGAGGAGGATGAGCAGTTCTTC,CASSEEEEDEQFF
TRBV5-1,TRBJ1-1,few,.,11,TGCGCCAGCAGCTTAGGAGTAGAAGCTTTCTTT,CASSLGVEAFF
TRBV5-1,TRBJ1-4,.,TRBD1,16,TGCGCCAGCAGCTATCAGGGGGCTACAACTAATGAAAAACTGTTTTTT,CASSYQGATTNEKLFF
TRBV5-4,TRBJ1-2,.,TRBD1,13,TGTGCCAGCAGCCGGGACAGAGGGTATGGCTACACCTTC,CASSRDRGYGYTF
TRBV6-5,TRBJ1-4,.,.,14,TGTGCCAGCAGTTACCTAGGGGCCAGAGAAAAACTGTTTTTT,CASSYLGAREKLFF
TRBV28,TRBJ1-5,.,TRBD1,16,TGTGCCAGCAGTTCCAAGGACAGGACAAGCAATCAGCCCCAGCATTTT,CASSSKDRTSNQPQHF
TRBV30,TRBJ1-2,.,.,13,TGTGCCTGGAGTAATACAGGGAAATATGGCTACACCTTC,CAWSNTGKYGYTF
TRBV5-4,TRBJ2-1,few,TRBD1,13,TGTGCCAGCAGCTTGACAGGGGGCAATGAGCAGTTCTTC,CASSLTGGNEQFF
TRBV5-1,TRBJ2-5,.,.,13,TGCGCCAGCAGCTTGGCCCCGGAGGGGACCCAGTACTTC,CASSLAPEGTQYF
TRBV5-1,TRBJ2-7,.,TRBD1,14,TGCGCCAGCAGCCACGGACAGGGGGGCAACGAGCAGTACTTC,CASSHGQGGNEQYF
TRBV5-1,TRBJ1-1,.,.,15,TGCGCCAGCAGCGGAGGACAGTGGACTAACACTGAAGCTTTCTTT,CASSGGQWTNTEAFF
TRBV5-4,TRBJ2-7,few,TRBD2,16,TGTGCCAGCAGCTTAGAGGGAGGGCCGAATGTAGACGAGCAGTACTTC,CASSLEGGPNVDEQYF
TRBV7-9,TRBJ1-4,.,TRBD1,15,TGTGCCAGCAGCCCCCAGACAGGGGGGAATGAAAAACTGTTTTTT,CASSPQTGGNEKLFF